This is a list of T cell receptor beta chains from one sample in a study of vaccination and CD4 T cells after COVID-19. These receptors are not linked to any known antigen. TCRdb used MiXCR to reprocess the PCR reads, holding one entry per CDR3 protein. The sample shows just over 20,000 distinct CDR3 sequences, about 45% of them seen only once. The sample consisted of CD4+ T cells from blood, cultured in vitro. All receptors come from a human donor who had recovered from COVID-19. CDR3s include the opening cysteine and the closing phenylalanine or tryptophan. D genes are given only for firm matches. Clone sizes are given selectively: once, few, many, or a class where the clone is expanded.

>15|TRBD1|TRBV7-9|TRBJ1-1|.
CASSPRDREVTEAFF
TGTGCCAGCAGCCCCCGGGACAGGGAAGTCACTGAAGCTTTCTTT
>14|.|TRBV6-1|TRBJ1-1|.
CASSEAAGTTEAFF
TGTGCCAGCAGTGAAGCGGCGGGTACCACTGAAGCTTTCTTT
>13|.|TRBV6-1|TRBJ1-2|few
CASLNKGSYGYTF
TGTGCCAGTTTAAACAAAGGGTCCTATGGCTACACCTTC
>16|.|TRBV4-1|TRBJ2-4|.
CASSQKGGVAKNIQYF
TGCGCCAGCAGCCAAAAGGGGGGGGTAGCCAAAAACATTCAGTACTTC
>15|TRBD2|TRBV27|TRBJ2-7|.
CASSPILAGGREQYF
TGTGCCAGCAGTCCCATACTAGCGGGAGGGCGGGAGCAGTACTTC
>14|.|TRBV19|TRBJ2-6|.
CASSIPSGANVLTF
TGTGCCAGTAGTATTCCTTCTGGGGCCAACGTCCTGACTTTC
>16|TRBD1|TRBV7-2|TRBJ1-5|.
CASSLVGTGGDQPQHF
TGTGCCAGCAGCTTAGTGGGGACAGGGGGCGATCAGCCCCAGCATTTT
>11|.|TRBV20-1|TRBJ2-5|.
CSATPGETQYF
TGCAGTGCTACCCCCGGGGAGACCCAGTACTTC
>13|.|TRBV11-2|TRBJ2-4|.
CASSVLHGNIQYF
TGTGCCAGCAGCGTATTGCACGGAAACATTCAGTACTTC
>13|.|TRBV6-1|TRBJ1-6|few
CASAKGGNSPLHF
TGTGCCAGCGCGAAAGGCGGCAATTCACCCCTCCACTTT
>14|.|TRBV30|TRBJ2-3|once
CAWRNREPTDTQYF
TGTGCCTGGAGAAACAGGGAACCCACAGATACGCAGTATTTT
>8|.|TRBV29-1|TRBJ1-2|.
CSVGQRAF
TGCAGCGTTGGCCAGCGCGCCTTC
>14|.|TRBV7-6|TRBJ1-6|.
CASSLASLNSPLHF
TGTGCCAGCAGCTTAGCCAGTTTGAATTCACCCCTCCACTTT
>16|TRBD1|TRBV9|TRBJ1-2|.
CASSARTGGKDYGYTF
TGTGCCAGCAGCGCCCGGACAGGGGGCAAAGACTATGGCTACACCTTC
>13|.|TRBV2|TRBJ1-2|few
CASAKEGNYGYTF
TGTGCCAGCGCCAAGGAAGGAAACTATGGCTACACCTTC
>13|.|TRBV12-3/TRBV12-4|TRBJ1-1|.
CASRRIRDTEAFF
TGTGCCAGTCGGCGAATAAGGGACACTGAAGCTTTCTTT
>12|.|TRBV7-9|TRBJ1-4|.
CASSWGLEKLFF
TGTGCCAGCAGCTGGGGCCTGGAAAAACTGTTTTTT
>15|.|TRBV30|TRBJ1-2|.
CAWSVWVGGGGGYTF
TGTGCCTGGAGTGTATGGGTCGGGGGGGGTGGCGGCTACACCTTC
>16|TRBD2|TRBV5-4|TRBJ2-5|.
CASSLVTSGNQETQYF
TGTGCCAGCAGCTTGGTAACTAGCGGGAATCAAGAGACCCAGTACTTC
>14|.|TRBV7-2|TRBJ1-2|.
CASSPQEGGFGYTF
TGTGCCAGCAGCCCCCAGGAAGGAGGGTTTGGCTACACCTTC
>13|.|TRBV7-2|TRBJ2-7|.
CASSFRLSYEQYF
TGTGCCAGCAGCTTCAGACTGAGCTACGAGCAGTACTTC
>15|TRBD1|TRBV11-3|TRBJ2-7|.
CASSLRTGGSYEQYF
TGTGCCAGCAGCTTGCGGACAGGGGGGAGTTACGAGCAGTACTTC
>15|.|TRBV20-1|TRBJ2-3|few
CSARGTPRWADTQYF
TGCAGTGCTAGAGGGACTCCAAGGTGGGCAGATACGCAGTATTTT
>14|TRBD2|TRBV7-3|TRBJ2-7|few
CASSAGLGSYEQYF
TGTGCCAGCAGCGCCGGACTAGGTAGCTACGAGCAGTACTTC
>12|.|TRBV6-2/TRBV6-3|TRBJ1-1|.
CASSSVEGRAFF
TGTGCCAGCAGCTCCGTGGAGGGTAGAGCTTTCTTT
>14|.|TRBV7-2|TRBJ1-1|.
CASSAVSGETEAFF
TGTGCCAGCAGCGCCGTTTCTGGGGAAACTGAAGCTTTCTTT
>13|.|TRBV7-9|TRBJ2-1|few
CASSLGRNNEQFF
TGTGCCAGCAGCTTAGGTCGGAACAATGAGCAGTTCTTC
>15|.|TRBV30|TRBJ1-5|.
CAWSEGRGGNQPQHF
TGTGCCTGGAGTGAGGGCAGGGGAGGAAATCAGCCCCAGCATTTT
>11|.|TRBV6-1|TRBJ1-5|few
CASSDLFFWHF
TGTGCCAGCAGTGACCTGTTCTTTTGGCATTTT
>17|TRBD2|TRBV2|TRBJ2-1|.
CASRSPGAGASYNEQFF
TGTGCCAGCAGGAGCCCCGGGGCGGGAGCTTCCTACAATGAGCAGTTCTTC
>13|.|TRBV7-8|TRBJ2-2|few
CASSLVWPGELFF
TGTGCCAGCAGCTTAGTGTGGCCCGGGGAGCTGTTTTTT
>15|.|TRBV5-8|TRBJ1-5|.
CASSAGTVSNQPQHF
TGTGCCAGCAGCGCTGGGACGGTCAGCAATCAGCCCCAGCATTTT
>11|.|TRBV7-9|TRBJ2-7|few
CASSLGREQYF
TGTGCCAGCAGCTTAGGTCGCGAGCAGTACTTC
>15|.|TRBV11-3|TRBJ2-5|once
CASSLRSWSQETQYF
TGTGCCAGCAGCTTACGGAGCTGGAGCCAAGAGACCCAGTACTTC
>15|TRBD1|TRBV27|TRBJ2-3|few
CASSRRDRSTDTQYF
TGTGCCAGCAGCCGTAGGGACAGAAGCACAGATACGCAGTATTTT
>15|.|TRBV10-3|TRBJ1-6|.
CAISDLAPKDSPLHF
TGTGCCATCAGTGACTTGGCCCCTAAGGATTCACCCCTCCACTTT
>15|TRBD1|TRBV6-1|TRBJ2-2|.
CASSLDRGKGGELFF
TGTGCCAGCAGCTTGGACAGGGGGAAGGGCGGGGAGCTGTTTTTT
>13|.|TRBV10-3|TRBJ1-4|.
CAISPGPQGELFF
TGTGCCATCAGTCCGGGACCCCAAGGAGAACTGTTTTTT
>14|.|TRBV11-2|TRBJ2-3|.
CASSLDLRTDTQYF
TGTGCCAGCAGCTTAGACTTGCGCACAGATACGCAGTATTTT
>15|TRBD1|TRBV7-2|TRBJ1-1|few
CASSIQGKSGTEAFF
TGTGCCAGCAGCATACAGGGGAAGTCAGGCACTGAAGCTTTCTTT
>14|TRBD2|TRBV20-1|TRBJ2-1|.
CSARRLAADNEQFF
TGCAGTGCTAGGCGACTAGCCGCCGACAATGAGCAGTTCTTC
>15|.|TRBV10-1|TRBJ1-1|.
CASSDFSGPNTEAFF
TGCGCCAGCAGTGATTTTTCCGGGCCGAACACTGAAGCTTTCTTT
>14|.|TRBV6-1|TRBJ2-2|.
CASSDLINTGELFF
TGTGCCAGCAGTGATCTCATTAACACCGGGGAGCTGTTTTTT
>17|TRBD1|TRBV20-1|TRBJ1-6|few
CSAWAIAGQVDNSPLHF
TGCAGTGCTTGGGCCATAGCGGGACAGGTGGATAATTCACCCCTCCACTTT
>13|.|TRBV19|TRBJ1-1|few
CASSIPANTEAFF
TGTGCCAGTAGTATCCCAGCGAACACTGAAGCTTTCTTT
>12|.|TRBV12-3/TRBV12-4|TRBJ1-2|.
CASSFGVGPYTF
TGTGCCAGCAGTTTTGGTGTGGGGCCATACACCTTC
>16|TRBD1|TRBV18|TRBJ2-7|once
CASSMIPGQGSYEQYF
TGTGCCAGCTCGATGATACCGGGACAGGGATCCTACGAGCAGTACTTC
>16|.|TRBV28|TRBJ1-1|.
CASIVFGGGAHTEAFF
TGTGCCAGCATTGTATTCGGAGGGGGGGCACACACTGAAGCTTTCTTT
>12|.|TRBV7-9|TRBJ1-2|.
CASSLVGGSYTF
TGTGCCAGCAGCTTAGTCGGGGGATCATACACCTTC
>16|.|TRBV6-1|TRBJ2-1|once
CASSESGTVGLNEQFF
TGTGCCAGCAGTGAGTCCGGGACGGTAGGCTTGAATGAGCAGTTCTTC
>13|.|TRBV19|TRBJ2-7|.
CASSISEGGEQYF
TGTGCCAGTAGTATATCGGAAGGGGGCGAGCAGTACTTC
>13|.|TRBV6-1|TRBJ1-1|few
CASSSRGSTEAFF
TGTGCCAGCAGCTCACGGGGCAGCACTGAAGCTTTCTTT
>18|.|TRBV6-5|TRBJ1-2|.
CASSYYPRGPITNYGYTF
TGTGCCAGCAGTTACTACCCGCGGGGGCCGATTACTAACTATGGCTACACCTTC
>14|.|TRBV30|TRBJ1-2|.
CAWSVRWAYYGYTF
TGTGCCTGGAGTGTACGATGGGCCTACTATGGCTACACCTTC
>16|.|TRBV20-1|TRBJ1-2|.
CSARDRQGGFNYGYTF
TGCAGTGCTAGAGATAGGCAGGGCGGGTTCAACTATGGCTACACCTTC
>15|TRBD2|TRBV19|TRBJ2-7|.
CASSSLSGGVYEQYF
TGTGCCAGTAGTTCCCTAAGCGGGGGAGTCTACGAGCAGTACTTC
>17|TRBD1|TRBV6-1|TRBJ1-5|few
CASSWTGGDGFDQPQHF
TGTGCCAGCAGCTGGACAGGGGGGGACGGTTTTGATCAGCCCCAGCATTTT
>15|.|TRBV10-3|TRBJ2-2|.
CAISSGTQNTGELFF
TGTGCCATCAGCTCCGGGACACAGAACACCGGGGAGCTGTTTTTT
>18|.|TRBV6-1|TRBJ2-7|once
CASRPGTPAGLKIYEQYF
TGTGCCAGCCGCCCTGGGACCCCAGCGGGCCTTAAAATCTACGAGCAGTACTTC
>14|.|TRBV14|TRBJ2-5|.
CASSQARGRETQYF
TGTGCCAGCAGCCAAGCCCGGGGAAGGGAGACCCAGTACTTC